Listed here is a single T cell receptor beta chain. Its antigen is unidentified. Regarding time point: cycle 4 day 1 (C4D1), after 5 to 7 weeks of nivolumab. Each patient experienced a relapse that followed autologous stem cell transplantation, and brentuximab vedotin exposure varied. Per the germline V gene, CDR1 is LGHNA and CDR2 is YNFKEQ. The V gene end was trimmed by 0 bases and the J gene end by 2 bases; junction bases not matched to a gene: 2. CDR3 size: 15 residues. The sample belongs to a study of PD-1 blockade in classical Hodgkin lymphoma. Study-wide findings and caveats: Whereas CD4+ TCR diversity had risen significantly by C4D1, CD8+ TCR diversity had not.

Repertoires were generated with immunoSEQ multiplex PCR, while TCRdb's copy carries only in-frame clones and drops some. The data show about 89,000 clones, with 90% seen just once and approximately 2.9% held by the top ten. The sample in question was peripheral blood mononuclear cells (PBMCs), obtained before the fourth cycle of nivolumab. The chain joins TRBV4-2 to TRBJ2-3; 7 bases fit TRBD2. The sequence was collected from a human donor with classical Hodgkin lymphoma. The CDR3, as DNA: TGTGCCAGCAGCCAAGAGCGGGGGACCACAGATACGCAGTATTTT. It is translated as CASSQERGTTDTQYF.